This T cell receptor (beta chain) was observed in a study of response to subunit inactivated influenza vaccine. Broader study findings: With each seasonal influenza vaccination, the authors suggested, few new T cells are recruited.

Each CDR3 protein gets one entry after TCRdb re-called the RT-PCR reads with MiXCR. This table holds more than 600,000 distinct CDR3 sequences, roughly 20% found once. Trimming stripped 3 bases from V and 5 bases from J, with 8 bases between. The CDR3 runs 13 residues. Germline values: CDR1 MGHRA, CDR2 YSYEKL. At least ten counts were recorded for this clonotype. Its specificity is unknown. The genes are TRBV4-1 and TRBJ2-1; no firm D call. The material sequenced was PBMCs from blood, taken roughly 5 days after vaccination. The sequence derives from a man aged 50-59 years who received an inactivated influenza vaccine. The DNA of the CDR3 is TGCGCCAGCAGCCATGGACCCGACAATGAGCAGTTCTTC. This gives the protein CASSHGPDNEQFF.